This TCR beta chain was identified during a study of neurological immune-mediated disorders. Whole-study results and caveats: Patients with HTLV-1-associated myelopathy had the highest level of TCR clonal expansion, whereas patients with multiple sclerosis had the lowest level, falling beneath the level found in healthy controls. There were no CDR3 amino acid sequences shared by expanded clones across subjects, a result suggesting private repertoires in all groups. Phylogenetic analysis grouped 18 of 34 multiple sclerosis patients' repertoires together, suggesting a possible repertoire signature.

With regard to this clonotype: Its specificity is not known. Germline and junction disagree at one end, which may indicate a read error.

CDR1 and CDR2 from the germline V gene are SGHKS and YYEKEE (reference sequence). This CDR3 is built from 13 residues. Using its own MiXCR run on the 5' RACE reads, TCRdb lists one record per CDR3 protein. The repertoire holds some 80,000 distinct CDR3 sequences, with over 4.5% as singletons. This sample's time point: longitudinal time-point 2. Unsorted libraries were generated from 2 million PBMCs held at -80 degrees C. The chain links TRBV5-5 to TRBJ2-1; D might be TRBD2 (6 bases). Sequencing was performed on PBMCs. This receptor was taken from a woman aged 55-70 years with multiple sclerosis. The CDR3 sequence: CVSSWGVAQQQFF. DNA of the CDR3: TGTGTCAGCAGCTGGGGGGTTGCCCAGCAGCAGTTCTTT.